The 27 T cell receptor beta chains listed next were all sequenced from one sample in a study of shared clonotypes between healthy human individuals. The method was immunoSEQ multiplex PCR; TCRdb's version includes in-frame clones alone and lacks a portion of them. Here the sample spans about 520,000 clones, about 96% being singletons. The sample was naive CD4+ T cells sorted from blood. Subset meaning: CD45RA+ positively selected. The receptors were sampled from a woman aged 25 to 39 in good health.

The chain links TRBV5-4 to TRBJ1-4, with TRBD1 identical over 9 bases. Germline lookup yields CDR1 SGHNT and CDR2 YYREEE (reference sequence). This CDR3 region has 14 residues. V shed 5 bases and J 4 bases; nucleotides not matched to a gene: 3. The DNA for the CDR3 is TGTGCCAGCAGTTCGGGACAGGGTAATGAAAAACTGTTTTTT. It yields the protein CASSSGQGNEKLFF. Based on the CDR3 plus reference TRBV5-4 and TRBJ1-4, the full variable domain is ETGVTQSPTHLIKTRGQQVTLRCSSQSGHNTVSWYQQALGQGPQFIFQYYREEENGRGNFPPRFSGLQFPNYSSELNVNALELDDSALYLCASSSGQGNEKLFFGSGTQLSVL.

The chain uses TRBV10-1 and TRBJ2-1; TRBD2 aligns across 7 bases. The V gene end was trimmed by 7 bases and the J gene end by 0 bases; junction bases not matched to a gene: 24. The CDR3 has 21 amino acids. Germline V gene lookup returns CDR1 WNHNN and CDR2 SYGVQD (reference sequence). Written as DNA, the CDR3 is TGCGCCAGCATCGATCGGGAGAAGGGTACGAGGCGGGAGAGCTCCTACAATGAGCAGTTCTTC. It encodes CASIDREKGTRRESSYNEQFF.

This rearrangement joins TRBV28 to TRBJ2-7; TRBD1 might be the D (5 bases). With 7 bases removed from V and 2 bases from J, the gap between germline ends came to 15 bases. The CDR3 has 14 residues. CDR1 is MDHEN and CDR2 is SYDVKM in the germline V gene. CDR3 DNA: TGTGCCAGCATCCCAGGTACGACAGCCTACGAGCAGTACTTC. Protein sequence: CASIPGTTAYEQYF.

The chain couples TRBV6-5 to TRBJ2-5, with TRBD2 matching 8 bases. The end of the DNA aligns better with TRBJ2-7, so the J call may be wrong. CDR1 and CDR2 from the germline V gene are MNHEY and SVGAGI. This CDR3 has 16 amino acids. CDR3 bases: TGTGCCAGCAGTTACTCTTTGCTGCGGGGGGACTACGAGCAGTACTTC. It codes for CASSYSLLRGDYEQYF.

This clone was recorded only once. This chain joins TRBV5-1 and TRBJ2-1, with D uncertain. This CDR3 spans 13 amino acids. Per germline, CDR1 SGHRS and CDR2 YFSETQ. The ends were cut back, 1 base at V and 4 bases at J, with 6 bases in the middle. CDR3 protein: CASSLLLYNEQFF. CDR3 nucleotide sequence: TGCGCCAGCAGCTTGTTACTTTACAATGAGCAGTTCTTC.

The J gene is TRBJ2-5, the V gene TRBV4-1; 15 bases map to TRBD2. Germline V gene sequence: CDR1 MGHRA, CDR2 YSYEKL. V gave up 5 bases and J gave up 3 bases; unmatched junction bases: 7. The CDR3 extends over 17 amino acids. CDR3 sequence: CASSSRTSGRAEETQYF. DNA of the CDR3: TGCGCCAGCAGCTCTAGGACTAGCGGGAGGGCGGAAGAGACCCAGTACTTC.

Only a few counts were recorded for this clone. Within the sample, other DNA sequences also encode this same CDR3. V and J are TRBV6-1 and TRBJ1-5; no clear D gene. The ends were cut back, 0 bases at V and 5 bases at J, with 5 bases in the middle. This CDR3 is built from 13 residues. Germline V gene data show CDR1 as MNHNS and CDR2 as SASEGT. The CDR3 DNA is TGTGCCAGCAGTGAAGCCGGGGATCAGCCCCAGCATTTT. It specifies CASSEAGDQPQHF.

The J gene is TRBJ2-4, the V gene TRBV2, with 12 bases that match TRBD2. The trim removed 7 bases at V and 1 base at J, leaving 5 bases unmatched. The CDR3 spans 16 residues. Germline V gives CDR1 SNHLY, CDR2 FYNNEI. CDR3 in DNA: TGTGCCAGCACACTAGCGGGAGGTAGGGCCAAAAACATTCAGTACTTC. This translates into CASTLAGGRAKNIQYF.

The gene calls are TRBV5-6 and TRBJ2-5, with TRBD2 matching over 7 bases. V lost 0 bases and J lost 4; bases outside the gene matches: 12. Germline-derived CDR1 and CDR2 are SGHDT and YYEEEE. The length of the CDR3 is 17 residues. CDR3 in DNA: TGTGCCAGCAGCTTGGATCCTCCGGGGAGGGGAGGAGAGACCCAGTACTTC. It translates to CASSLDPPGRGGETQYF.

The rearrangement links TRBV5-1 to TRBJ2-1; TRBD1 aligns across 8 bases. Germline CDR1 and CDR2: SGHRS and YFSETQ. The CDR3 covers 18 residues. With 3 bases clipped from V and 0 bases from J, the junction kept 11 bases outside the gene matches. CDR3 bases: TGCGCCAGCAGCTCAGGACAGGGCAAGGTAGGCTCCTACAATGAGCAGTTCTTC. Amino acid sequence: CASSSGQGKVGSYNEQFF.

The V call is TRBV30, the J call TRBJ2-5, with D possibly called TRBD1 or TRBD2 (5 bases each). The tail of the sequence fits TRBJ2-7 better, so the J call may be wrong. Germline-derived CDR1 and CDR2 are GTSNPN and SVGIG (reference sequence). CDR3 length equals 13 residues. The CDR3 spells CAWKRQSRGEQYF. CDR3 nucleotides: TGTGCCTGGAAGAGACAGTCCCGGGGCGAGCAGTACTTC.

The rearrangement links TRBV5-1 to TRBJ2-7, with D unclear. Germline V gene sequence: CDR1 SGHRS, CDR2 YFSETQ. This CDR3 contains 14 residues. The V end was cut by 2 bases, the J end by 5 bases, with 14 bases between. The CDR3 region has the DNA TGCGCCAGCAGCTTTGACCCGGGTAAGGACGAGCAGTACTTC. Translated: CASSFDPGKDEQYF.

The chain joins TRBV9 to TRBJ2-7; D is unresolved. Germline values: CDR1 SGDLS, CDR2 YYNGEE. The CDR3 loop spans 15 amino acids. The ends were cut back, 3 bases at V and 3 bases at J, with 16 bases in the middle. The CDR3, as DNA: TGTGCCAGCAGCGAGGCCCCAGGTTCCGTCTACGAGCAGTACTTC. The encoded protein is CASSEAPGSVYEQYF.

Concerning this clone itself: This specimen includes other DNA sequences encoding the same CDR3. CDR3 loop: CASSLGRPNQPQHF. In DNA, the CDR3 is TGTGCCAGCAGTTTGGGCAGACCGAATCAGCCCCAGCATTTT. The J gene is TRBJ1-5, the V gene TRBV28; no clear D gene. The germline V gene has CDR1 MDHEN and CDR2 SYDVKM. The CDR3 runs 14 residues. With 3 bases removed from V and 4 bases from J, the gap between germline ends came to 10 bases.

In nucleotides, the CDR3 is TGTGCCAGCAGCGGTCGAGAAGATGCCAAAAACATTCAGTACTTC. Its translation is CASSGREDAKNIQYF. The chain employs TRBV28 and TRBJ2-4; D gene uncertain. This CDR3 has 15 amino acids. The V end lost 6 bases, the J end lost 1 base, and 13 bases lay between the germline ends. Germline lookup yields CDR1 MDHEN and CDR2 SYDVKM.

V is TRBV19 and J is TRBJ2-3, with D unclear. V lost 7 bases to trimming and J lost 4 bases, with 15 bases between them. CDR1 is LNHDA and CDR2 is SQIVND in the germline V gene (reference sequence). The CDR3 has 14 amino acids. CDR3 protein: CASKERRVSDTQYF. The CDR3 DNA sequence: TGTGCCAGTAAAGAGAGAAGAGTGTCAGATACGCAGTATTTT.

The chain uses TRBV7-2 and TRBJ2-2, with D possibly called TRBD1 or TRBD2 (5 bases each). Per germline, CDR1 SGHTA and CDR2 FQGNSA. CDR3 length: 17 amino acids. The V gene lost 6 bases and the J gene lost 3 bases, with 20 bases spanning the gap. The CDR3 DNA follows: TGTGCCAGCAGTCGAGGGGTCACCTATTCTTACACCGGGGAGCTGTTTTTT. As protein: CASSRGVTYSYTGELFF. Full variable domain (rest looked up from reference TRBV7-2 and TRBJ2-2): GAGVSQSPSNKVTEKGKDVELRCDPISGHTALYWYRQSLGQGLEFLIYFQGNSAPDKSGLPSDRFSAERTGGSVSTLTIQRTQQEDSAVYLCASSRGVTYSYTGELFFGEGSRLTVL.

The chain employs TRBV4-1 and TRBJ2-1, with TRBD2 matching 7 bases. Germline assignment: CDR1 MGHRA and CDR2 YSYEKL. Losses at the gene ends were 0 bases for V and 5 bases for J; bases not matched to a gene: 16. This CDR3 is built from 19 residues. This CDR3 is CASSQDPTVAGEGNNEQFF. In DNA, the CDR3 is TGCGCCAGCAGCCAAGATCCAACAGTGGCGGGAGAGGGAAACAATGAGCAGTTCTTC.

The rearrangement joins TRBV6-1 to TRBJ1-3; tentative D call: TRBD1 (6 bases). The CDR3 contains 16 residues. CDR1 MNHNS and CDR2 SASEGT come from the germline V gene. Trimming pared 4 bases from V and 4 bases from J, leaving 17 bases between. CDR3 in amino acids: CASSAHRAPRGNTIYF. CDR3 nucleotides: TGTGCCAGCAGTGCCCACAGGGCCCCGAGGGGAAACACCATATATTTT.

In DNA form, the CDR3 reads TGTGCCAGCAGTTTCCGGGACAGTAATGAAAAACTGTTTTTT. Protein: CASSFRDSNEKLFF. J is TRBJ1-4 and V is TRBV27, with 7 nucleotides matching TRBD1. Germline V gives CDR1 MNHEY, CDR2 SMNVEV (reference sequence). Trimming cost V 3 bases and J 4 bases; bases outside gene matches: 2. CDR3 length: 14 amino acids.

The chain links TRBV7-6 to TRBJ2-1; TRBD2 matches 13 bases. The CDR3 consists of 16 residues. CDR1 and CDR2 (germline): SGHVS, FNYEAQ. The J segment lost 8 bases and the V segment lost 1 base, leaving 5 bases of the junction unmatched. The CDR3 nucleotides read TGTGCCAGCAGCTTAGTACTAGCGGGAGGGCCCCATGAGCAGTTCTTC. Amino acid sequence: CASSLVLAGGPHEQFF.

The chain joins TRBV27 to TRBJ2-1, with TRBD2 matching over 11 bases. The J segment lost 4 bases and the V segment lost 6 bases, leaving 11 bases of the junction unmatched. There are 17 residues in the CDR3. Per germline, CDR1 MNHEY and CDR2 SMNVEV (reference sequence). DNA for the CDR3: TGTGCCAGCAGCCATACTAGCGGGAGAACCCAATACAATGAGCAGTTCTTC. Its protein product is CASSHTSGRTQYNEQFF.

The rearrangement links TRBV27 to TRBJ2-5; 9 bases line up with TRBD2. Gene TRBJ2-7 matches the end of the DNA better, so the J call may be wrong. Germline values: CDR1 MNHEY, CDR2 SMNVEV (reference sequence). The CDR3 is made up of 16 amino acids. The DNA for the CDR3 is TGTGCCAGCATTCCCCCGGCGGGAGGGCCATCCTACGAGCAGTACTTC. Translating gives CASIPPAGGPSYEQYF.

V and J are TRBV5-4 and TRBJ2-2, with 9 positions matching TRBD1. Losses at the gene ends were 0 bases for V and 4 bases for J; bases not matched to a gene: 4. Germline CDR1 SGHNT, CDR2 YYREEE (reference sequence). The CDR3 extends over 16 amino acids. The CDR3 sequence: CASSLATGGGTGELFF. The CDR3 DNA follows: TGTGCCAGCAGCTTGGCCACAGGGGGCGGCACCGGGGAGCTGTTTTTT.

The gene calls are TRBV4-1 and TRBJ2-7; 8 nucleotides align to TRBD1. The ends lost 1 base at V and 5 bases at J; junction bases unmatched: 7. This CDR3 contains 15 residues. Germline CDR1 reads MGHRA; CDR2 reads YSYEKL. The CDR3 is CASSQAGQGSHEQYF. DNA of the CDR3: TGCGCCAGCAGCCAAGCAGGACAGGGATCCCACGAGCAGTACTTC.

The chain links TRBV5-1 to TRBJ1-1, with a possible D match to TRBD1 (5 bases). This CDR3 spans 16 amino acids. The germline V gene has CDR1 SGHRS and CDR2 YFSETQ. The ends were cut back, 5 bases at V and 3 bases at J, with 20 bases in the middle. The CDR3 region has the DNA TGCGCCAGCAGACAGGAGAGGGGCGCAATATACACTGAAGCTTTCTTT. Its protein product is CASRQERGAIYTEAFF. Full variable domain (missing parts from reference TRBV5-1 and TRBJ1-1): KAGVTQTPRYLIKTRGQQVTLSCSPISGHRSVSWYQQTPGQGLQFLFEYFSETQRNKGNFPGRFSGRQFSNSRSEMNVSTLELGDSALYLCASRQERGAIYTEAFFGQGTRLTVV.

J is TRBJ2-2 and V is TRBV19; a possible D gene is TRBD1 (5 bases). Germline V CDR1 and CDR2: LNHDA, SQIVND (reference sequence). V gave up 4 bases and J gave up 6 bases, with 30 bases separating them. CDR3 size: 20 residues. The CDR3 DNA follows: TGTGCCAGTAGTAAAGGGCCGGCCAGGGCAAGAGTAGTTAGGGCCGGGGAGCTGTTTTTT. Protein sequence: CASSKGPARARVVRAGELFF.